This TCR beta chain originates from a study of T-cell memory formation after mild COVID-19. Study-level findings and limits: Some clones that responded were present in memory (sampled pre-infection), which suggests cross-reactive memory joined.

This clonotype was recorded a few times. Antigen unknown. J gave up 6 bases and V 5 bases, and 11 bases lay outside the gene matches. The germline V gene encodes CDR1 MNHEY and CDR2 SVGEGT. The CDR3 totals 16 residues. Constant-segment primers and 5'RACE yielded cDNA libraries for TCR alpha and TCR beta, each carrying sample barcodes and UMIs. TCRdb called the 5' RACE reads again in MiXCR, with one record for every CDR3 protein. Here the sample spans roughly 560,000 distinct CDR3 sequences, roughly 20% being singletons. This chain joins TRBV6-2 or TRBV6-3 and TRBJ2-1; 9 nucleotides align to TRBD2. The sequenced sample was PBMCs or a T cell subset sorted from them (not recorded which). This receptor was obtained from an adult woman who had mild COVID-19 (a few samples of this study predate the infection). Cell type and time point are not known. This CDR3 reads CASSPLLAGGGNEQFF. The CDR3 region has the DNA TGTGCCAGCAGTCCCCTACTAGCGGGCGGGGGCAATGAGCAGTTCTTC.